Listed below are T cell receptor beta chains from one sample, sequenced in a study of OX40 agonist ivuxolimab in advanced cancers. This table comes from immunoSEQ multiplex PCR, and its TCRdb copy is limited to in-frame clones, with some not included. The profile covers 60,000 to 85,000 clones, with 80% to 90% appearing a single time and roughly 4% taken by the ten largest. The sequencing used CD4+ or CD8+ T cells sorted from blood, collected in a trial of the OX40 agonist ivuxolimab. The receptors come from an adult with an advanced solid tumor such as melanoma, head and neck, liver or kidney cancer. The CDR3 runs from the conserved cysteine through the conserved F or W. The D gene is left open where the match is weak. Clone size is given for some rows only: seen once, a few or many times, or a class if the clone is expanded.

cdr3_aa: CSASFNEQFF
cdr3_nt: TGCAGTGCTAGTTTCAATGAGCAGTTCTTC
clone_size: .
j_call: TRBJ2-1
v_call: TRBV20-1
d_call: .

cdr3_aa: CASSRQGSSPFF
cdr3_nt: TGTGCCAGCAGTAGACAGGGGTCCTCGCCTTTCTTT
clone_size: .
j_call: TRBJ1-1
v_call: TRBV6-1
d_call: TRBD1

cdr3_aa: CASGVSGANVLTF
cdr3_nt: TGTGCCAGCGGTGTTTCTGGGGCCAACGTCCTGACTTTC
clone_size: .
j_call: TRBJ2-6
v_call: TRBV27
d_call: .

cdr3_aa: CASKTRTSYGYTF
cdr3_nt: TGTGCCAGCAAAACAAGGACGAGTTATGGCTACACCTTC
clone_size: few
j_call: TRBJ1-2
v_call: TRBV5-8
d_call: .

cdr3_aa: CACVALTSGNTIYF
cdr3_nt: TGTGCCTGCGTGGCCCTTACCTCTGGAAACACCATATATTTT
clone_size: .
j_call: TRBJ1-3
v_call: TRBV6-1
d_call: .

cdr3_aa: CASRKDYDEKLFF
cdr3_nt: TGTGCCAGTAGAAAAGACTACGATGAAAAACTGTTTTTT
clone_size: once
j_call: TRBJ1-4
v_call: TRBV19
d_call: .

cdr3_aa: CASSFSYEQYF
cdr3_nt: TGTGCCAGCAGCTTCTCCTACGAGCAGTACTTC
clone_size: .
j_call: TRBJ2-7
v_call: TRBV11-3
d_call: .

cdr3_aa: CASSPGRSGRRTGELFF
cdr3_nt: TGTGCCAGCAGTCCCGGTCGAAGCGGGAGGCGCACCGGGGAGCTGTTTTTT
clone_size: .
j_call: TRBJ2-2
v_call: TRBV27
d_call: TRBD2

cdr3_aa: CAWSVPLGTGRTEAFF
cdr3_nt: TGTGCCTGGAGTGTACCTTTAGGGACAGGGCGAACTGAAGCTTTCTTT
clone_size: .
j_call: TRBJ1-1
v_call: TRBV30
d_call: TRBD1

cdr3_aa: CASSPGTVSNQPQHF
cdr3_nt: TGCGCCAGCAGCCCGGGGACAGTCAGCAATCAGCCCCAGCATTTT
clone_size: once
j_call: TRBJ1-5
v_call: TRBV5-1
d_call: TRBD1

cdr3_aa: CASSGRDSRYGYTF
cdr3_nt: TGTGCCAGCAGCGGCCGGGACAGCCGCTATGGCTACACCTTC
clone_size: once
j_call: TRBJ1-2
v_call: TRBV7-2
d_call: TRBD1

cdr3_aa: CASSVGSGADPYEQYF
cdr3_nt: TGTGCCAGCAGCGTAGGATCAGGGGCCGACCCCTACGAGCAGTACTTC
clone_size: .
j_call: TRBJ2-7
v_call: TRBV9
d_call: .

cdr3_aa: CASSYDSFSGNTIYF
cdr3_nt: TGTGCCAGCAGCTACGACAGCTTCTCTGGAAACACCATATATTTT
clone_size: .
j_call: TRBJ1-3
v_call: TRBV11-2
d_call: .

cdr3_aa: CSGGYGIPSETQYF
cdr3_nt: TGCAGCGGGGGGTACGGGATCCCCTCAGAGACCCAGTACTTC
clone_size: .
j_call: TRBJ2-5
v_call: TRBV29-1
d_call: .

cdr3_aa: CASSFTGGTEAFF
cdr3_nt: TGTGCCAGCAGCTTCACCGGAGGCACTGAAGCTTTCTTT
clone_size: few
j_call: TRBJ1-1
v_call: TRBV7-3
d_call: .

cdr3_aa: CASSFETGPEQYF
cdr3_nt: TGTGCCAGCAGCTTCGAGACAGGGCCCGAGCAGTACTTC
clone_size: .
j_call: TRBJ2-7
v_call: TRBV7-8
d_call: TRBD1

cdr3_aa: CASSQRTSGSGDEQFF
cdr3_nt: TGCGCCAGCAGCCAAAGGACTAGCGGGAGTGGAGATGAGCAGTTCTTC
clone_size: .
j_call: TRBJ2-1
v_call: TRBV4-1
d_call: TRBD2

cdr3_aa: CASSSKLHGETQYF
cdr3_nt: TGTGCCAGCAGCAGTAAACTACACGGGGAGACCCAGTACTTC
clone_size: .
j_call: TRBJ2-5
v_call: TRBV5-4
d_call: .

cdr3_aa: CASSPPGGTYEQYF
cdr3_nt: TGTGCCAGCAGCCCCCCGGGGGGGACCTACGAGCAGTACTTC
clone_size: once
j_call: TRBJ2-7
v_call: TRBV7-2
d_call: TRBD2

cdr3_aa: CASSLERSGLNRGYTGELFF
cdr3_nt: TGCGCCAGCAGCTTGGAGAGAAGCGGACTAAACCGCGGGTACACCGGGGAGCTGTTTTTT
clone_size: .
j_call: TRBJ2-2
v_call: TRBV5-1
d_call: .

cdr3_aa: CASSSARGTNYGYTF
cdr3_nt: TGTGCCAGCAGTTCTGCCAGGGGGACAAACTATGGCTACACCTTC
clone_size: .
j_call: TRBJ1-2
v_call: TRBV27
d_call: TRBD1

cdr3_aa: CASSLLGSVSYEQYF
cdr3_nt: TGTGCCAGCAGCTTGTTGGGTAGCGTCTCCTACGAGCAGTACTTC
clone_size: .
j_call: TRBJ2-7
v_call: TRBV5-6
d_call: .

cdr3_aa: CASSLGNRGNEQFF
cdr3_nt: TGTGCCAGCAGCTTAGGGAACAGGGGAAATGAGCAGTTCTTC
clone_size: .
j_call: TRBJ2-1
v_call: TRBV7-9
d_call: TRBD1

cdr3_aa: CASSAQGGVVNEKLFF
cdr3_nt: TGTGCCAGCAGTGCTCAAGGGGGGGTTGTTAATGAAAAACTGTTTTTT
clone_size: .
j_call: TRBJ1-4
v_call: TRBV27
d_call: .

cdr3_aa: CASSALVFTGTSNTEAFF
cdr3_nt: TGTGCCAGCAGTGCCCTAGTTTTTACCGGGACATCGAACACTGAAGCTTTCTTT
clone_size: .
j_call: TRBJ1-1
v_call: TRBV6-1
d_call: .

cdr3_aa: CASTAREYTGELFF
cdr3_nt: TGTGCCAGCACCGCCAGGGAATACACCGGGGAGCTGTTTTTT
clone_size: .
j_call: TRBJ2-2
v_call: TRBV5-5
d_call: .

cdr3_aa: CASSPVGTEIGNTIYF
cdr3_nt: TGTGCCAGCTCACCGGTGGGGACAGAAATTGGAAACACCATATATTTT
clone_size: .
j_call: TRBJ1-3
v_call: TRBV18
d_call: TRBD1

cdr3_aa: CASRVAGGGNEQFF
cdr3_nt: TGTGCCAGCAGGGTAGCGGGAGGGGGAAATGAGCAGTTCTTC
clone_size: once
j_call: TRBJ2-1
v_call: TRBV2
d_call: TRBD2

cdr3_aa: CASRAVGSGNTIYF
cdr3_nt: TGTGCCAGCAGGGCGGTGGGGTCTGGAAACACCATATATTTT
clone_size: .
j_call: TRBJ1-3
v_call: TRBV7-9
d_call: .

cdr3_aa: CASRPHNAPDTQYF
cdr3_nt: TGCGCCAGCCGCCCCCATAATGCTCCGGATACGCAGTATTTT
clone_size: once
j_call: TRBJ2-3
v_call: TRBV5-1
d_call: .

cdr3_aa: CASSPRQGPDTQYF
cdr3_nt: TGTGCCAGCAGCCCCCGACAGGGTCCAGATACGCAGTATTTT
clone_size: .
j_call: TRBJ2-3
v_call: TRBV7-8
d_call: TRBD1

cdr3_aa: CASSGQGALYEQYF
cdr3_nt: TGTGCCAGCAGTGGACAGGGGGCTCTCTACGAGCAGTACTTC
clone_size: .
j_call: TRBJ2-7
v_call: TRBV2
d_call: TRBD1

cdr3_aa: CASSLIGRGHEQYF
cdr3_nt: TGTGCCAGCAGCTTAATCGGCAGGGGGCACGAGCAGTACTTC
clone_size: .
j_call: TRBJ2-7
v_call: TRBV7-2
d_call: TRBD1

cdr3_aa: CASSLPSASGSSADTQYF
cdr3_nt: TGCGCCAGCAGCTTGCCCTCGGCTAGCGGGAGTTCTGCAGATACGCAGTATTTT
clone_size: .
j_call: TRBJ2-3
v_call: TRBV5-1
d_call: TRBD2

cdr3_aa: CASSRGFRDTGELFF
cdr3_nt: TGTGCCAGCAGTCGAGGTTTCAGGGACACCGGGGAGCTGTTTTTT
clone_size: .
j_call: TRBJ2-2
v_call: TRBV7-9
d_call: .

cdr3_aa: CASSLEIQGSHTEAFF
cdr3_nt: TGCGCCAGCAGCTTGGAAATTCAGGGATCGCACACTGAAGCTTTCTTT
clone_size: .
j_call: TRBJ1-1
v_call: TRBV5-1
d_call: .

cdr3_aa: CASSLVQGARPQETQYF
cdr3_nt: TGCGCCAGCAGCTTGGTTCAGGGGGCGCGACCCCAAGAGACCCAGTACTTC
clone_size: .
j_call: TRBJ2-5
v_call: TRBV5-1
d_call: TRBD1

cdr3_aa: CASSESTQRGPPIRTDTQYF
cdr3_nt: TGCGCCAGCAGTGAGTCGACCCAGCGGGGACCCCCGATTAGGACAGATACGCAGTATTTT
clone_size: few
j_call: TRBJ2-3
v_call: TRBV10-1
d_call: TRBD2

cdr3_aa: CASSLSLADTDTQYF
cdr3_nt: TGCGCCAGCAGCTTGAGTCTAGCGGACACAGATACGCAGTATTTT
clone_size: .
j_call: TRBJ2-3
v_call: TRBV5-1
d_call: TRBD2

cdr3_aa: CASKKLAGGHEQFF
cdr3_nt: TGTGCCAGCAAGAAACTAGCGGGGGGCCATGAGCAGTTCTTC
clone_size: few
j_call: TRBJ2-1
v_call: TRBV28
d_call: TRBD2

cdr3_aa: CAIEGDQETQYF
cdr3_nt: TGTGCCATCGAGGGGGACCAAGAGACCCAGTACTTC
clone_size: .
j_call: TRBJ2-5
v_call: TRBV5-4
d_call: .